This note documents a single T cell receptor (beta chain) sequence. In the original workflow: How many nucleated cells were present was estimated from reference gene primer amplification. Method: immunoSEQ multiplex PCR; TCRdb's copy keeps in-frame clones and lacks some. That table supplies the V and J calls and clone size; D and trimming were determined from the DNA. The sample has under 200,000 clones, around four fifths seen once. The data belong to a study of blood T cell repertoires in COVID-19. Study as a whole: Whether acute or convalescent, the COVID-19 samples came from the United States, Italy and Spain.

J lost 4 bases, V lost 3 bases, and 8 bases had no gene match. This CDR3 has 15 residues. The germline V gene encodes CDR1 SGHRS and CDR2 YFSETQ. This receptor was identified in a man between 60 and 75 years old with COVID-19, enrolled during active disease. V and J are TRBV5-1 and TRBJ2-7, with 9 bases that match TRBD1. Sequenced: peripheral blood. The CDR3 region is CASSSRTGAVYEQYF. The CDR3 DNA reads TGCGCCAGCAGCTCACGGACAGGGGCGGTGTACGAGCAGTACTTC. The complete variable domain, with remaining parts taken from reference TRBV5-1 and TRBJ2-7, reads KAGVTQTPRYLIKTRGQQVTLSCSPISGHRSVSWYQQTPGQGLQFLFEYFSETQRNKGNFPGRFSGRQFSNSRSEMNVSTLELGDSALYLCASSSRTGAVYEQYFGPGTRLTVT.